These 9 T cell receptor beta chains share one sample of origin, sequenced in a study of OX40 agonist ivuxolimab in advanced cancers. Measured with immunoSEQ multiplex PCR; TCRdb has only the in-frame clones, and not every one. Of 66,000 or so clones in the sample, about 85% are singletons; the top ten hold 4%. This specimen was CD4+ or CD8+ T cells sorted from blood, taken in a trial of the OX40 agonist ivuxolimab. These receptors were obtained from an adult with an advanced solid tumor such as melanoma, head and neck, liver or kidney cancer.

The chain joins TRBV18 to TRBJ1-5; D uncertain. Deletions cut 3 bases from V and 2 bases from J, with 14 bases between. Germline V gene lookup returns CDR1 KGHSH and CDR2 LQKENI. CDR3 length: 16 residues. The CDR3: CASSPIEASGNQPQHF. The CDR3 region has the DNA TGTGCCAGCTCACCTATAGAGGCATCAGGCAATCAGCCCCAGCATTTT.

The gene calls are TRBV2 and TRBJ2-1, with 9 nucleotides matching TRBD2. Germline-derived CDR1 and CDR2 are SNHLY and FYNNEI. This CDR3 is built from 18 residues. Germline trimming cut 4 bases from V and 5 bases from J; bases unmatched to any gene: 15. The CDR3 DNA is TGTGCCAGCAGTGCGGGGGACCCTCGCGGGAGGGCAAACAATGAGCAGTTCTTC. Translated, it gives CASSAGDPRGRANNEQFF.

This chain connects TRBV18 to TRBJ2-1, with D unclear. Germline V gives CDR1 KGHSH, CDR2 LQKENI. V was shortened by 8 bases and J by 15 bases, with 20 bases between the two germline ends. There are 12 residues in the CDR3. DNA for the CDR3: TGTGCCAGCGGCCCTTTTGGGTCTTTGGGGTTCTTC. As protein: CASGPFGSLGFF.

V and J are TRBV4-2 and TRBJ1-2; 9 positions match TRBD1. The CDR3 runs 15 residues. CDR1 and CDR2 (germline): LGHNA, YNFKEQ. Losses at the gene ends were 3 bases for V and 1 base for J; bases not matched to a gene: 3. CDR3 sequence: CASSQTGGNNYGYTF. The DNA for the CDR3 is TGTGCCAGCAGCCAGACAGGGGGTAATAACTATGGCTACACCTTC.

The CDR3 spells CASSQDFPYQPQHF. The CDR3 DNA follows: TGCGCCAGCAGCCAAGATTTCCCTTATCAGCCCCAGCATTTT. This chain joins TRBV4-1 and TRBJ1-5; D gene ambiguous. The CDR3 length is 14 residues. V was clipped by 0 bases and J by 5 bases, with 8 bases between them. Per the germline V gene, CDR1 is MGHRA and CDR2 is YSYEKL.

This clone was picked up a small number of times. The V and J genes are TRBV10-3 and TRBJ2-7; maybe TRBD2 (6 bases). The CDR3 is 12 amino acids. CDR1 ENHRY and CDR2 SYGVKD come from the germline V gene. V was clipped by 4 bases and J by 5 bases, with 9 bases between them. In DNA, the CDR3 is TGTGCCATCAGTGTGGAGGGAAACGAGCAGTACTTC. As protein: CAISVEGNEQYF.

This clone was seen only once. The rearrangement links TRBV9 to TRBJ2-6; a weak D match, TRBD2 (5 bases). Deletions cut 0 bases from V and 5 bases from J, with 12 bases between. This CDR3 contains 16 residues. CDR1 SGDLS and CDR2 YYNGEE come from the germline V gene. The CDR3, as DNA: TGTGCCAGCAGCGTAGGGGAGTCGAGCCGGGCCAACGTCCTGACTTTC. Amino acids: CASSVGESSRANVLTF.

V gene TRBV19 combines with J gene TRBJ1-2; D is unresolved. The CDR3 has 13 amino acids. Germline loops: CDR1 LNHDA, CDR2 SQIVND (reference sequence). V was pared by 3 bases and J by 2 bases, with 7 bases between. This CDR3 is CASSITTNYGYTF. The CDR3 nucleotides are TGTGCCAGTAGTATTACGACAAACTATGGCTACACCTTC.

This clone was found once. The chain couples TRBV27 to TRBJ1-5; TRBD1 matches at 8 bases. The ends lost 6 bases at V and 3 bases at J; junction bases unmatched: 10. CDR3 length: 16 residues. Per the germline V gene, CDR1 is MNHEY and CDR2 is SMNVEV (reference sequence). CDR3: CASRGQGAFLNQPQHF. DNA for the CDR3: TGTGCCAGCAGAGGGCAGGGGGCTTTTCTCAATCAGCCCCAGCATTTT.